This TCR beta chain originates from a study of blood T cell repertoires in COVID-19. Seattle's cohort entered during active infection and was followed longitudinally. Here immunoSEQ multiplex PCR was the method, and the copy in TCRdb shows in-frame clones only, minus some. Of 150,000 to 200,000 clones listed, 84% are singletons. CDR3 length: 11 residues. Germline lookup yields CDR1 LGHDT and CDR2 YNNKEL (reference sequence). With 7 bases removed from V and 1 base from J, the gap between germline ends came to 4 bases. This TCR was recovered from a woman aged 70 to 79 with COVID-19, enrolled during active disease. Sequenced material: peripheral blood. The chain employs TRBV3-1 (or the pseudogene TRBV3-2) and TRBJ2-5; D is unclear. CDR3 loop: CASTIQETQYF. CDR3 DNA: TGTGCCAGCACCATCCAAGAGACCCAGTACTTC.